This T cell receptor beta chain was documented in a study of blood T cell repertoires in COVID-19. Sequenced by immunoSEQ multiplex PCR; TCRdb stores in-frame clones only, minus some. The sample yields approximately 240,000 clones, around 90% seen once. The sequenced sample consisted of peripheral blood. This clonotype was obtained from a young man with COVID-19, enrolled during active disease.

CDR3 amino acids: CASSTPGRQVTVSFF. The CDR3 DNA reads as TGTGCCAGCAGCACCCCCGGTAGACAGGTAACGGTGTCGTTTTTT. The chain has TRBV21-1 and TRBJ1-4; the table assigns TRBD1, which was not confirmed against the DNA. TRBV21-1 is a pseudogene segment. The CDR3 totals 15 residues.